What follows are 20 T cell receptor beta chains derived from one specimen sequenced in a study of blood T cell repertoires in COVID-19. Generated by immunoSEQ multiplex PCR, the TCRdb table keeps only in-frame clones and is missing some. The table records 150,000 or so clones, 85% to 95% of them present only once. Sequencing was performed on peripheral blood. The receptors were sampled from a man aged 50 to 60 with acute or convalescent COVID-19.

The CDR3 sequence: CASSLRGGISEETQYF. The DNA of the CDR3 is TGTGCCAGCAGTTTAAGGGGCGGGATTTCGGAGGAGACCCAGTACTTC. This chain joins TRBV28 and TRBJ2-5, with D possibly matching TRBD2 (6 bases). The V gene lost 2 bases and the J gene lost 5 bases, with 18 bases spanning the gap. CDR1 MDHEN and CDR2 SYDVKM come from the germline V gene. The CDR3 loop spans 16 amino acids.

This rearrangement joins TRBV7-9 to TRBJ2-1; 8 positions agree with TRBD2. Trimming removed 3 bases from V and 6 bases from J; junction bases left unmatched: 7. Looked up from germline, CDR1 is SEHNR and CDR2 is FQNEAQ (reference sequence). The length of the CDR3 is 15 residues. The CDR3 DNA is TGTGCCAGCAGCTTCCCCGGGACTAGAATCAATGAGCAGTTCTTC. Translating gives CASSFPGTRINEQFF. The whole variable domain, filled in from reference TRBV7-9 and TRBJ2-1, reads DTGVSQNPRHKITKRGQNVTFRCDPISEHNRLYWYRQTLGQGPEFLTYFQNEAQLEKSRLLSDRFSAERPKGSFSTLEIQRTEQGDSAMYLCASSFPGTRINEQFFGPGTRLTVL.

The chain uses TRBV7-2 and TRBJ1-3; no clear D gene. V lost 2 bases, J lost 0 bases, and 8 bases lay in between. Germline assignment: CDR1 SGHTA and CDR2 FQGNSA. The CDR3 runs to 15 residues. CDR3 DNA sequence: TGTGCCAGCAGCTTAAAACAGTCCTCTGGAAACACCATATATTTT. Protein: CASSLKQSSGNTIYF.

V gene TRBV28 combines with J gene TRBJ1-2, with D possibly matching TRBD1 (6 bases). V lost 3 bases to trimming and J lost 2 bases, with 13 bases between them. Per the germline V gene, CDR1 is MDHEN and CDR2 is SYDVKM. The CDR3 has 15 amino acids. Here the CDR3 DNA reads TGTGCCAGCAGTTTGGGGTCGGGGGGCAACTATGGCTACACCTTC. Amino acid sequence: CASSLGSGGNYGYTF.

The V call is TRBV7-2, the J call TRBJ1-6; 9 nucleotides match TRBD1. Germline V gives CDR1 SGHTA, CDR2 FQGNSA. The CDR3 runs to 17 residues. V shed 6 bases and J 1 base; nucleotides not matched to a gene: 7. In DNA, the CDR3 is TGTGCCAGCAGGCCCCCGGGACAGGGTTCCTATAATTCACCCCTCCACTTT. Translating gives CASRPPGQGSYNSPLHF.

In this sample, this clone turned up a few times. The J gene is TRBJ1-3, the V gene TRBV28; D may be TRBD1 (5 bases). This CDR3 comprises 14 residues. Trimming took 1 base from V and 1 from J, leaving 5 bases between them. CDR1 and CDR2 from the germline V gene are MDHEN and SYDVKM. CDR3 in DNA: TGTGCCAGCAGTTTATCAGGGTCTGGAAACACCATATATTTT. Amino acids: CASSLSGSGNTIYF.

The V call is TRBV9, the J call TRBJ2-3, with unresolved D. The CDR3 spans 14 residues. V was shortened by 0 bases and J by 1 base, with 6 bases between the two germline ends. Germline V gene lookup returns CDR1 SGDLS and CDR2 YYNGEE. The CDR3 spells CASSVVEGTDTQYF. In DNA, the CDR3 is TGTGCCAGCAGCGTAGTTGAGGGCACAGATACGCAGTATTTT.

The V gene is TRBV7-6, the J gene TRBJ2-2, with D tentatively TRBD2 (7 bases). Germline CDR1 SGHVS, CDR2 FNYEAQ. CDR3 size: 18 residues. Trimming took 5 bases from V and 5 from J, leaving 24 bases between them. DNA for the CDR3: TGTGCCAGCAGCAGTAGCGGGTATTTTGGGGGCGGAACCGGGGAGCTGTTTTTT. Translated, it gives CASSSSGYFGGGTGELFF.

The rearrangement uses TRBV6-5 and TRBJ1-2, with 12 bases aligning to TRBD1. J was trimmed by 12 bases and V by 3 bases; bases with no gene match: 8. This CDR3 is 14 amino acids long. Per the germline V gene, CDR1 is MNHEY and CDR2 is SVGAGI. The CDR3 here is CASSYQAGTGGHTF. The CDR3 DNA sequence: TGTGCCAGCAGTTATCAGGCCGGGACAGGGGGCCACACCTTC.

V usage is TRBV6-4 and J usage is TRBJ1-6; possible D gene TRBD1, 6 bases. V was cut by 4 bases and J by 10 bases, with 14 bases left in between. From germline, CDR1 is MRHNA and CDR2 SNTAGT. The CDR3 totals 14 residues. Here the CDR3 DNA reads TGTGCCAGCAGTGTGGGGGCAGGAAGATCACCCCTCCACTTT. It encodes CASSVGAGRSPLHF.

The chain uses TRBV7-8 and TRBJ1-1; 8 bases are shared with TRBD1. With V trimmed by 3 bases and J by 0 bases, 6 bases remained unmatched. CDR3 length: 16 amino acids. CDR1 and CDR2 from the germline V gene are SGHVS and FQNEAQ. CDR3 nucleotide sequence: TGTGCCAGCAGCTTCACAGGGGGTCGGATGAACACTGAAGCTTTCTTT. It encodes CASSFTGGRMNTEAFF.

The chain employs TRBV6-5 and TRBJ2-7; possible D gene TRBD2, 5 bases. The CDR3 extends over 13 amino acids. In germline, CDR1 is MNHEY, CDR2 SVGAGI. Trimming took off 2 bases at V and 7 bases at J, with 12 bases between the two ends. The CDR3 DNA reads as TGTGCCAGCAGTTACCAGCGGCTGGGAGAGCAGTACGTC. Protein sequence: CASSYQRLGEQYV.

The chain carries TRBV18 and TRBJ2-1; D remains ambiguous. The V end was cut by 2 bases, the J end by 6 bases, with 11 bases between. This CDR3 has 14 amino acids. Germline V gene lookup returns CDR1 KGHSH and CDR2 LQKENI. The CDR3 is CASSPTEEINEQFF. CDR3 DNA: TGTGCCAGCTCACCAACCGAGGAAATCAATGAGCAGTTCTTC.

The chain employs TRBV7-8 and TRBJ1-1; D is unresolved. This CDR3 has 14 amino acids. Trimming cost V 5 bases and J 6 bases, with 16 bases left between them. Germline values: CDR1 SGHVS, CDR2 FQNEAQ. Here the CDR3 reads CASSPGPERAEAFF. CDR3 DNA sequence: TGTGCCAGCAGCCCCGGACCTGAGAGGGCTGAAGCTTTCTTT. The full variable domain, in which reference TRBV7-8 and TRBJ1-1 provide the parts outside the CDR3, is GAGVSQSPRYKVAKRGQDVALRCDPISGHVSLFWYQQALGQGPEFLTYFQNEAQLDKSGLPSDRFFAERPEGSVSTLKIQRTQQEDSAVYLCASSPGPERAEAFFGQGTRLTVV.

J is TRBJ2-2 and V is TRBV2; 9 nucleotides agree with TRBD2. Germline loops: CDR1 SNHLY, CDR2 FYNNEI. The CDR3 consists of 15 residues. Trimming took 6 bases from V and 0 from J; bases not matched to a gene: 2. As DNA, the CDR3 is TGTGCCAGCAGAGCGGGGGGAACGAACACCGGGGAGCTGTTTTTT. Translated, it gives CASRAGGTNTGELFF.

The chain links TRBV4-1 to TRBJ2-5, with 13 bases fitting TRBD2. The CDR3 consists of 20 residues. Germline CDR1 and CDR2: MGHRA and YSYEKL. The J segment lost 0 bases and the V segment lost 0 bases, leaving 10 bases of the junction unmatched. The CDR3 loop is CASSQETGGLAGANQETQYF. Written as DNA, the CDR3 is TGCGCCAGCAGCCAAGAGACAGGTGGACTAGCGGGAGCCAACCAAGAGACCCAGTACTTC.

V is TRBV27 and J is TRBJ2-2, with 7 nucleotides matching TRBD2. CDR1 is MNHEY and CDR2 is SMNVEV in the germline V gene (reference sequence). The trim removed 3 bases at V and 3 bases at J, leaving 4 bases unmatched. The CDR3 extends over 15 amino acids. The CDR3 protein is CASSLMAGDTGELFF. The CDR3 nucleotides read TGTGCCAGCAGTTTGATGGCGGGAGACACCGGGGAGCTGTTTTTT.

The V and J genes are TRBV29-1 and TRBJ2-7; TRBD2 is a possible D gene (5 bases). Germline CDR1 and CDR2: SQVTM and ANQGSEA. This CDR3 region has 16 residues. With 0 bases removed from V and 4 bases from J, the gap between germline ends came to 19 bases. In DNA form, the CDR3 reads TGCAGCGTTGAAGATTCGGGAAACCTGGGAACATACGAGCAGTACTTC. Translated, it gives CSVEDSGNLGTYEQYF.

This CDR3 reads CASSQFSGGYTF. The CDR3 region has the DNA TGTGCCAGCAGCCAATTTTCCGGTGGCTACACCTTC. The V gene is TRBV3-1 (or the pseudogene TRBV3-2), the J gene TRBJ1-2, with D uncertain. There are 12 residues in the CDR3. Germline-derived CDR1 and CDR2 are LGHDT and YNNKEL (reference sequence). Deletions cut 2 bases from V and 7 bases from J, with 8 bases between.

The chain combines TRBV27 with TRBJ1-6; 7 bases agree with TRBD1. Germline CDR1 and CDR2: MNHEY and SMNVEV (reference sequence). Trimming took 6 bases from V and 5 from J; bases not matched to a gene: 10. The CDR3 loop spans 16 amino acids. CDR3 sequence (DNA): TGTGCCAGCAGGCCAACCCGGGACAGACATAATTCACCCCTCCACTTT. Its protein is CASRPTRDRHNSPLHF.